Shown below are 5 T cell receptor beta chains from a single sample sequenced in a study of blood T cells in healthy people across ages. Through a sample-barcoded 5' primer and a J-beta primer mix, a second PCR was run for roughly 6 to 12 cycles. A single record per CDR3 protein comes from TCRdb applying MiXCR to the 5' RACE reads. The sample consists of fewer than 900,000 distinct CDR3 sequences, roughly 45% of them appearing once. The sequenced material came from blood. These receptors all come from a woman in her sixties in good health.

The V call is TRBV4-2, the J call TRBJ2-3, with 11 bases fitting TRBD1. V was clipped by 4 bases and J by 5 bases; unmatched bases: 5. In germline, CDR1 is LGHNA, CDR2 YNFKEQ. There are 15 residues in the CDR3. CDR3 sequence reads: CASSPWTGGRDTQYF. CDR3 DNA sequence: TGTGCCAGCAGCCCATGGACAGGGGGCAGAGATACGCAGTATTTT.

For the CDR3, the DNA is TGTGCCATCAGTGAGCAGGACAGGGGCGAGCAGTACTTC. It encodes CAISEQDRGEQYF. The genes are TRBV10-3 and TRBJ2-7; TRBD1 agrees at 9 bases. Germline V gene data show CDR1 as ENHRY and CDR2 as SYGVKD. The length of the CDR3 is 13 residues. V dropped 2 bases and J dropped 6; count of bases not matched to a gene: 2.

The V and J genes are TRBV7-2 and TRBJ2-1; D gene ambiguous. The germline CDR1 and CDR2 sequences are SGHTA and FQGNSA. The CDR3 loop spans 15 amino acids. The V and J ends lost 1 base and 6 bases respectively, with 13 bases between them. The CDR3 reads CASSLVDSVGNEQFF. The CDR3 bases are TGTGCCAGCAGCTTAGTTGATTCAGTCGGCAATGAGCAGTTCTTC.

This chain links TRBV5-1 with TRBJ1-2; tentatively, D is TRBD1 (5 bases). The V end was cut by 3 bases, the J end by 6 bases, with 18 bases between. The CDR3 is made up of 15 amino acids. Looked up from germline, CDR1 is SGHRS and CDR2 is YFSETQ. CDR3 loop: CASSSATGGGDGYTF. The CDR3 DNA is TGCGCCAGCAGCTCTGCTACAGGTGGCGGGGATGGCTACACCTTC.

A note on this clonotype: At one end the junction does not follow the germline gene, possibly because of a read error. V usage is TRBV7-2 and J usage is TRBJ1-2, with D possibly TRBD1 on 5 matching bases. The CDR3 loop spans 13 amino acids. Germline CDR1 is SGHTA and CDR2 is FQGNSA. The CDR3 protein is CVSSSGADYGYTF. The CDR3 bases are TGTGTCAGCAGCTCCGGGGCGGACTATGGCTACACCTTC. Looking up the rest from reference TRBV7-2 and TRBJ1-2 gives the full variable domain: GAGVSQSPSNKVTEKGKDVELRCDPISGHTALYWYRQSLGQGLEFLIYFQGNSAPDKSGLPSDRFSAERTGGSVSTLTIQRTQQEDSAVYLCVSSSGADYGYTFGSGTRLTVV.